This entry lists 13 T cell receptor beta chains sequenced from one sample in a study of blood T cell repertoires in COVID-19. Here immunoSEQ multiplex PCR was the method, and the copy in TCRdb shows in-frame clones only, minus some. Of 150,000 to 200,000 clones detected, approximately 85% appear once; the ten largest clones hold more than 8.5%. Material for sequencing was PBMCs or T cells enriched from blood (not recorded which). All receptors derive from a woman aged 18-35 years who had recovered from COVID-19.

This chain links TRBV25-1 with TRBJ2-7; 9 nucleotides match TRBD1. This CDR3 is built from 15 residues. Germline CDR1 reads MGHDK; CDR2 reads SYGVNS. Germline trimming cut 5 bases from V and 6 bases from J; bases unmatched to any gene: 11. Here the CDR3 DNA reads TGTGCCAGCAGTCCACAACAGGGGGCGGAGGGCGAGCAGTACTTC. It encodes CASSPQQGAEGEQYF.

This clone was observed a few times. The CDR3 DNA sequence: TGCGCCAGCAGCCCGGAAACAGGGGGATTTACTGAAGCTTTCTTT. Translating it yields CASSPETGGFTEAFF. The chain combines TRBV4-3 with TRBJ1-1, with 8 bases fitting TRBD1. Germline V gene lookup returns CDR1 LGHNA and CDR2 YSLEER. The CDR3 consists of 15 residues. With V trimmed by 4 bases and J by 5 bases, 9 bases remained unmatched.

The chain is built from TRBV6-1 and TRBJ1-5; TRBD1 is a possible D gene (6 bases). Deletions cut 3 bases from V and 12 bases from J, with 18 bases between. The length of the CDR3 is 14 residues. Germline lookup yields CDR1 MNHNS and CDR2 SASEGT. The CDR3 here is CASSETGPRVLQHF. CDR3 DNA: TGTGCCAGCAGTGAGACAGGTCCCCGGGTGCTCCAGCATTTT.

The chain employs TRBV6-4 and TRBJ1-6; 8 nucleotides match TRBD1. The germline V gene has CDR1 MRHNA and CDR2 SNTAGT. The CDR3 length is 15 residues. V gave up 5 bases and J gave up 10 bases; unmatched junction bases: 10. As DNA, the CDR3 is TGTGCCAGCAGTCCTGGGACAGGTCAGGGGTCACCCCTCCACTTT. It encodes CASSPGTGQGSPLHF.

The chain employs TRBV28 and TRBJ1-2; 7 bases are shared with TRBD1. Germline loops: CDR1 MDHEN, CDR2 SYDVKM. Trimming cost V 10 bases and J 8 bases; bases outside gene matches: 10. CDR3 length equals 12 residues. CDR3 amino acids: CATQDRASGYTF. The CDR3 DNA reads as TGTGCCACCCAAGACAGGGCGAGCGGCTACACCTTC.

The chain employs TRBV28 and TRBJ2-7; D possibly corresponds to TRBD1 (5 bases). Germline V lookup: CDR1 MDHEN, CDR2 SYDVKM. The V end was cut by 4 bases, the J end by 5 bases, with 15 bases between. The CDR3 spans 14 residues. For the CDR3, the DNA is TGTGCCAGCAGTTCGTACAGGCCTCCGGACGAGCAGTACTTC. Protein sequence: CASSSYRPPDEQYF.

Comments on this clone: One end of the junction is discordant with germline, which a read error may explain. The chain links TRBV27 to TRBJ1-3; D gene ambiguous. The CDR3 contains 11 residues. Germline V gene lookup returns CDR1 MNHEY and CDR2 SMNVEV (reference sequence). CDR3 coding DNA: TGTGCCAGCAGTGGTGGAGGAGGAGTACATTTT. The encoded protein is CASSGGGGVHF.

V usage is TRBV13 and J usage is TRBJ2-1; TRBD2 matches 15 bases. CDR3 length: 19 amino acids. V dropped 4 bases and J dropped 0; count of bases not matched to a gene: 7. Looked up from germline, CDR1 is PRHDT and CDR2 is FYEKMQ (reference sequence). CDR3 nucleotides: TGTGCCAGCAGCTCAGCCGGGACTAGCGGGGGGAGCTCCTACAATGAGCAGTTCTTC. Protein sequence: CASSSAGTSGGSSYNEQFF. The whole variable domain, remainder taken from reference TRBV13 and TRBJ2-1, is AAGVIQSPRHLIKEKRETATLKCYPIPRHDTVYWYQQGPGQDPQFLISFYEKMQSDKGSIPDRFSAQQFSDYHSELNMSSLELGDSALYFCASSSAGTSGGSSYNEQFFGPGTRLTVL.

CDR3 loop: CASSFIMGEGRGRNEQFF. The CDR3 DNA reads TGTGCCAGCAGTTTCATCATGGGGGAGGGCCGGGGTAGGAATGAGCAGTTCTTC. V is TRBV6-2 or TRBV6-3 and J is TRBJ2-1; 7 nucleotides match TRBD2. The V segment lost 4 bases and the J segment 7 bases; nucleotides outside the gene matches: 19. Germline V CDR1 and CDR2: MNHEY, SVGEGT. This CDR3 is 18 amino acids long.

The CDR3 sequence: CASSQTSGRADEQFF. The CDR3 region has the DNA TGTGCCAGCAGTCAGACTAGCGGGAGAGCGGATGAGCAGTTCTTC. This chain joins TRBV27 and TRBJ2-1; 12 bases fit TRBD2. Trimming removed 5 bases from V and 8 bases from J; junction bases left unmatched: 7. CDR3 length equals 15 residues. Looked up from germline, CDR1 is MNHEY and CDR2 is SMNVEV (reference sequence).

This clone was seen only once. The rearrangement uses TRBV4-1 and TRBJ2-3, with 8 bases matching TRBD1. Losses at the gene ends were 1 base for V and 2 bases for J; bases not matched to a gene: 5. CDR3 length: 16 residues. Germline CDR1 and CDR2: MGHRA and YSYEKL. The CDR3: CASSQGDRRSTDTQYF. The CDR3 DNA reads as TGCGCCAGCAGCCAAGGGGACAGGAGATCCACAGATACGCAGTATTTT.

V gene TRBV6-2 or TRBV6-3 combines with J gene TRBJ2-7; TRBD1 is a possible D gene (6 bases). The length of the CDR3 is 15 residues. Germline CDR1 reads MNHEY; CDR2 reads SVGEGT. The germline V and J ends were trimmed by 0 bases and 2 bases, with 11 bases remaining between them. The CDR3: CASSYSPGQTYEQYF. The CDR3 DNA sequence: TGTGCCAGCAGTTACTCTCCCGGACAGACCTACGAGCAGTACTTC.

The chain combines TRBV30 with TRBJ2-7, with 9 bases aligning to TRBD1. After removal of 5 bases from V and 5 bases from J, the junction contained 7 bases not matched to a gene. This CDR3 is built from 13 residues. Germline values: CDR1 GTSNPN, CDR2 SVGIG (reference sequence). The CDR3 sequence: CAWRPGQGHEQYF. In DNA, the CDR3 is TGTGCCTGGCGCCCGGGACAGGGACACGAGCAGTACTTC. The full variable domain, with the rest looked up from reference TRBV30 and TRBJ2-7, is SQTIHQWPATLVQPVGSPLSLECTVEGTSNPNLYWYRQAAGRGLQLLFYSVGIGQISSEVPQNLSASRPQDRQFILSSKKLLLSDSGFYLCAWRPGQGHEQYFGPGTRLTVT.